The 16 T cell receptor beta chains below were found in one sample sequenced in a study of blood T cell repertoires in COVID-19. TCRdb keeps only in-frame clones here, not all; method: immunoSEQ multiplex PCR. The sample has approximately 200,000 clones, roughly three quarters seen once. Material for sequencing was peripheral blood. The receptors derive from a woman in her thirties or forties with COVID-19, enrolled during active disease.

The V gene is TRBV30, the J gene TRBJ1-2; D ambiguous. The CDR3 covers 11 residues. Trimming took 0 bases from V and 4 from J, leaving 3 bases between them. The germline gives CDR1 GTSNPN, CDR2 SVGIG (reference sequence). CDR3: CAWSVSYGYTF. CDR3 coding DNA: TGTGCCTGGAGTGTCTCCTATGGCTACACCTTC. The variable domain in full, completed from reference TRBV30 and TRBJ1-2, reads SQTIHQWPATLVQPVGSPLSLECTVEGTSNPNLYWYRQAAGRGLQLLFYSVGIGQISSEVPQNLSASRPQDRQFILSSKKLLLSDSGFYLCAWSVSYGYTFGSGTRLTVV.

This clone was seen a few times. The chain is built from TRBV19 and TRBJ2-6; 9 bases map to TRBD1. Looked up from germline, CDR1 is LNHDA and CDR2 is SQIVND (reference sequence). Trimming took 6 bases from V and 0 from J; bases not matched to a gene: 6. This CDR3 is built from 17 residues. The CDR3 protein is CASSQQGADSGANVLTF. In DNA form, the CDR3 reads TGTGCCAGTAGCCAACAGGGGGCTGACTCTGGGGCCAACGTCCTGACTTTC.

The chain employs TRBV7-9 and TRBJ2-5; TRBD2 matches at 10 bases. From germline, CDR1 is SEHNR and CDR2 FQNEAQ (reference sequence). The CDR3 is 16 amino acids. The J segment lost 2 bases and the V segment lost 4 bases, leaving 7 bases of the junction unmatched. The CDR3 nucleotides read TGTGCCAGCAGCTCAGGACTAGCGGAAGGGCAAGAGACCCAGTACTTC. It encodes CASSSGLAEGQETQYF.

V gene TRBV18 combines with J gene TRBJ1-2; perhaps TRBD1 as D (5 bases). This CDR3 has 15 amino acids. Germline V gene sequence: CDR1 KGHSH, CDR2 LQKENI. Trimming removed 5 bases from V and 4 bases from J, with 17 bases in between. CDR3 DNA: TGTGCCAGCTCAACCCTCTTGGACACGCGCTATGGCTACACCTTC. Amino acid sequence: CASSTLLDTRYGYTF.

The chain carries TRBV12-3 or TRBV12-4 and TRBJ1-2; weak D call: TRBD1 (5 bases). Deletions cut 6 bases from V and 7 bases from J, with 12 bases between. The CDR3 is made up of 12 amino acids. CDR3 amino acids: CASSPMGGGYTF. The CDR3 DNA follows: TGTGCCAGCAGCCCCATGGGGGGTGGCTACACCTTC.

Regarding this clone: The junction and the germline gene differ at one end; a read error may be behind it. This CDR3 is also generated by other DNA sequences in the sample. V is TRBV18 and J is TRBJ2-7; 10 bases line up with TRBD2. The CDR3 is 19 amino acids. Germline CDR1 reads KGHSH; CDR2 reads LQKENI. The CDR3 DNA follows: TGTGCCAGCTCGCCACCGGCGCCTAGCGGGGGCCCAACCTTCTACGAGCAGTACTTC. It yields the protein CASSPPAPSGGPTFYEQYF.

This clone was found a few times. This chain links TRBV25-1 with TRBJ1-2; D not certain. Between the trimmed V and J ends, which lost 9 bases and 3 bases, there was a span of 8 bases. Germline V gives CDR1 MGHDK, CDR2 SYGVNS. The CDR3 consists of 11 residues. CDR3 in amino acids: CASQDYYGYTF. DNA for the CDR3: TGTGCCAGTCAGGATTACTATGGCTACACCTTC.

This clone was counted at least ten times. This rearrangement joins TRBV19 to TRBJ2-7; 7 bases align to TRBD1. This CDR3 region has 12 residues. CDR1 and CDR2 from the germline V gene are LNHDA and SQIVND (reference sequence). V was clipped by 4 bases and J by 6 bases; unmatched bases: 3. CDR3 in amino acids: CASSTGQAEQYF. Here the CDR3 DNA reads TGTGCCAGTAGTACCGGACAGGCCGAGCAGTACTTC.

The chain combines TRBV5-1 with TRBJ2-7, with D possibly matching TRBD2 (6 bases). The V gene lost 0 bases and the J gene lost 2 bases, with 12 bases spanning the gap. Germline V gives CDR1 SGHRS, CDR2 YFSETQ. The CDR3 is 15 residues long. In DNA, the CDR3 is TGCGCCAGCAGCTTGGAGAGCGGGTCCCCCTACGAGCAGTACTTC. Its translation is CASSLESGSPYEQYF.

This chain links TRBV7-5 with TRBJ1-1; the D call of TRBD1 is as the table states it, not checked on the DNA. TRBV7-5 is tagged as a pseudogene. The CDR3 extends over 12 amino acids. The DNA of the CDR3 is TGTGTCAGAAGCTTGGTGGGGACAGAGGCTTTCTTT. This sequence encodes CVRSLVGTEAFF.

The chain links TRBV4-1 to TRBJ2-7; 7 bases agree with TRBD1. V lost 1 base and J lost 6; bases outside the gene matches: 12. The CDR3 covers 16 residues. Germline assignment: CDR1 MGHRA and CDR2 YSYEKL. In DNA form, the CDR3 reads TGCGCCAGCAGCCAAGGGGGGACAGCGGTCGAGGGCGAGCAGTACTTC. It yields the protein CASSQGGTAVEGEQYF.

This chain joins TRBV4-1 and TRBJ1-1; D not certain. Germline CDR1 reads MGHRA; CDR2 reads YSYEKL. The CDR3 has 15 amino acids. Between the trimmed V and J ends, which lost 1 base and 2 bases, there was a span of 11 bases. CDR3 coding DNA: TGCGCCAGCAGCCAAGGGTTACGGGGAAACACTGAAGCTTTCTTT. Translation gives CASSQGLRGNTEAFF.

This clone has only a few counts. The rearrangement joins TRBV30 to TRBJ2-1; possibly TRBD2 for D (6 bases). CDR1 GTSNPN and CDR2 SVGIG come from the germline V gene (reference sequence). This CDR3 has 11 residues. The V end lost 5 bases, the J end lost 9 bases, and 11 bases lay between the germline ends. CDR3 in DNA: TGTGCCTGGCGACTAGGCGTTGAGCAGTTCTTC. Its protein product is CAWRLGVEQFF.

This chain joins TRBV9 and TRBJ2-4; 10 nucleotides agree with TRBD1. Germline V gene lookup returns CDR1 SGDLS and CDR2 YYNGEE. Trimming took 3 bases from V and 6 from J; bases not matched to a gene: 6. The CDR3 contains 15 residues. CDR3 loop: CASSALTGGPNIQYF. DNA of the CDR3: TGTGCCAGCAGCGCCTTGACAGGGGGCCCAAACATTCAGTACTTC.

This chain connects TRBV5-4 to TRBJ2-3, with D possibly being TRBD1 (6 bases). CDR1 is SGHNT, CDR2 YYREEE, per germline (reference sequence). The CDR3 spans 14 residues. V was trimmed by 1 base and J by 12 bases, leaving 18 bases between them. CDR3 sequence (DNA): TGTGCCAGCAGCTTGCGGTTTAGGGGGAACTCCCAGTATTTT. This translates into CASSLRFRGNSQYF.

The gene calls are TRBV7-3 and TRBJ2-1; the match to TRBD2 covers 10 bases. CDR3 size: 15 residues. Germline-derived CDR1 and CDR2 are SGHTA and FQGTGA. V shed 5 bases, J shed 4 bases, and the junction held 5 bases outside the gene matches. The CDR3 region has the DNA TGTGCCAGCAGCCGAATAGCGGGGGGTTACAATGAGCAGTTCTTC. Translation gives CASSRIAGGYNEQFF.